This T cell receptor beta chain came from a study of blood T cell repertoires in COVID-19 (dated by TCRdb to 2020 to 2021). A note on the overall study: Collaborator samples came from the United States, Italy and Spain and covered acute and convalescent phases of COVID-19. The prospective study material was composed of cDNA or gDNA derived from T cells, B-cell-depleted T cells, or PBMCs. Subjects who had been exposed to COVID-19, were actively infected with it, or had recovered from it provided the deeply sampled blood TCRbeta repertoires that made up the dataset. A freely available public database, intended as a resource for researchers studying the immune response to SARS-CoV-2, is where the repertoires were released. Samples were obtained from the ongoing ImmuneRACE study (first 160 participants) and from about 1,300 subjects provided by 6 global collaborators. The sample metadata nearly always contained a de-identified subject ID, COVID-19 status, age in years and sex. Where available, HLA class I and class II types were obtained from metadata supplied by the sample provider rather than from assay-based typing.

The CDR3 spans 19 residues, from the cysteine through the phenylalanine. Kept here is only the CDR3 DNA, which spans 57 bases and is read in frame from base 1. For CDR1 and CDR2, the germline V gene lists SGHVS and FNYEAQ. V is trimmed back by 5 bases and J by 1 base, and the junction contains 11 bases that no gene match accounts for. Paper-wide results and their limitations: Clinical and demographic metadata were provided uncurated, with the amount varying by source and participant.

The immunoSEQ Assay, a bias-controlled multiplex PCR, was used to amplify TCRbeta CDR3 regions from genomic DNA. Turning to the authors' computational methods: Within the assay, amplification of reference gene primers was used to estimate how many nucleated cells each sample contained. To quantify the absolute abundance of each unique TCRbeta CDR3 rearrangement, sequence reads were collapsed and filtered. For each sample, productive Simpson clonality was calculated by taking the square root of Simpson's diversity index across productive rearrangements. Not all clones reach the TCRdb copy of this immuneACCESS table, which keeps in-frame sequences only. Checked studies attribute under half of the gap to unresolved V genes and leave the rest unexplained. The D gene and trimming were derived from the DNA, and the V and J assignments and clone size from that table. The sample includes roughly 150,000 clones, with approximately 85% observed a single time. The ten biggest clones cover approximately 6.9% of the sample.

At one collaborating source in Seattle, patients were enrolled during active infection and were followed longitudinally through the course of disease. Collaborating institutions collected whole blood in K2EDTA tubes following their own protocols. For TCRbeta analysis, collaborators shipped samples in one of three forms: frozen whole blood, isolated PBMCs, or DNA extracted from either of those sample types. As regards this clone: Its antigen is not yet known. No base-level quality is on record; no much larger clone is a single base apart.

The origin of this receptor is a man older than 75 with COVID-19, enrolled during active disease. The rearrangement combines TRBV7-6 with TRBJ2-2, with 12 bases matching TRBD2. Sequenced sample: peripheral blood. The nucleotide sequence is TGTGCCAGCAGCCGTAGACTAGCGGGGGTGAGTGGGAACACCGGGGAGCTGTTTTTT. Protein translation: CASSRRLAGVSGNTGELFF.